One and the same sample provided the 23 T cell receptor beta chains below, sequenced in a study of blood T cell repertoires in COVID-19. Libraries were prepared by immunoSEQ multiplex PCR; TCRdb keeps only in-frame clonotypes and omits some of them. Among a few hundred thousand clones, 90% were seen once, and the ten largest hold 6.3%. Sample: peripheral blood. The receptors here all came from a woman aged 50 to 60 with COVID-19, enrolled during active disease.

This chain links TRBV10-1 with TRBJ2-1; TRBD2 matches 16 bases. V lost 2 bases, J lost 6 bases, and 4 bases stayed unmatched. The CDR3 contains 17 residues. Germline-derived CDR1 and CDR2 are WNHNN and SYGVQD (reference sequence). The CDR3 nucleotides read TGCGCCAGCAGTGAGCCCGGGACTAGCGGGAGGGGCAATGAGCAGTTCTTC. It yields the protein CASSEPGTSGRGNEQFF.

This chain uses TRBV19 with TRBJ1-4; a possible D gene is TRBD1 (5 bases). Germline V gives CDR1 LNHDA, CDR2 SQIVND (reference sequence). The CDR3 is made up of 16 amino acids. The V end lost 3 bases, the J end lost 8 bases, and 19 bases lay between the germline ends. This CDR3 is CASSMVRGLTGEKLFF. CDR3 in DNA: TGTGCCAGTAGTATGGTGCGGGGCTTAACGGGAGAAAAACTGTTTTTT.

The sample holds a few counts of this clone. The chain joins TRBV12-5 to TRBJ2-1, with a tentative D call TRBD2 (5 bases). The germline V and J ends were trimmed by 5 bases and 3 bases, with 5 bases remaining between them. Germline V gives CDR1 LGHNT, CDR2 FRNRAP. The CDR3 runs 12 residues. CDR3 residues: CASGEGYNEQFF. The CDR3, as DNA: TGTGCTAGTGGTGAGGGCTACAATGAGCAGTTCTTC.

V and J are TRBV19 and TRBJ1-5; 9 bases line up with TRBD1. Germline CDR1 is LNHDA and CDR2 is SQIVND (reference sequence). V shed 3 bases and J 5 bases; nucleotides not matched to a gene: 5. This CDR3 region has 15 residues. Written as DNA, the CDR3 is TGTGCCAGTAGTATCCCTGGGACAGGGTATCAGCCCCAGCATTTT. Its translation is CASSIPGTGYQPQHF.

This rearrangement joins TRBV30 to TRBJ1-1; possibly TRBD1 for D (6 bases). The V end lost 3 bases, the J end lost 3 bases, and 8 bases lay between the germline ends. CDR3 length: 12 amino acids. Germline lookup yields CDR1 GTSNPN and CDR2 SVGIG (reference sequence). This CDR3 is CAWRDRYTEAFF. CDR3 coding DNA: TGTGCCTGGAGGGACAGATACACTGAAGCTTTCTTT.

The chain has TRBV27 and TRBJ1-5, with a weak D call TRBD1 (5 bases). The germline gives CDR1 MNHEY, CDR2 SMNVEV (reference sequence). Trimming left V 5 bases short and J 1 base short, with 18 bases between. The CDR3 contains 17 residues. CDR3 region: CASSEYGAGGSNQPQHF. The CDR3, as DNA: TGTGCCAGCAGTGAATACGGGGCGGGGGGGAGCAATCAGCCCCAGCATTTT.

The V and J genes are TRBV11-3 and TRBJ2-1; weak D call: TRBD1 (6 bases). Germline V gene data show CDR1 as SGHNT and CDR2 as YENEEA. Trimming took 1 base from V and 7 from J, leaving 14 bases between them. This CDR3 region has 15 residues. The CDR3 is CASSLGYRAVNEQFF. In nucleotides, the CDR3 is TGTGCCAGCAGCTTAGGGTACAGGGCGGTGAATGAGCAGTTCTTC.

This chain connects TRBV7-9 to TRBJ2-5; no firm D call. CDR3 size: 11 residues. V was shortened by 3 bases and J by 9 bases, with 8 bases between the two germline ends. CDR1 is SEHNR, CDR2 FQNEAQ, per germline (reference sequence). The CDR3 DNA is TGTGCCAGCAGCTTCCTCCCCCCCCAGTACTTC. Protein sequence: CASSFLPPQYF.

Only one count was recorded for this clone. The chain joins TRBV3-1 (or the pseudogene TRBV3-2) to TRBJ2-1; D is perhaps TRBD2 (6 bases). Germline V gene data show CDR1 as LGHDT and CDR2 as YNNKEL (reference sequence). The CDR3 has 17 residues. The V end was cut by 3 bases, the J end by 4 bases, with 19 bases between. CDR3 sequence (DNA): TGTGCCAGCAGCCAGAGTCGGGGAGCGGGCAGATACAATGAGCAGTTCTTC. Its translation: CASSQSRGAGRYNEQFF.

The genes are TRBV7-2 and TRBJ1-1; 9 bases are a match to TRBD1. The V and J ends lost 4 bases and 7 bases, in that order; junction bases with no gene match: 4. This CDR3 comprises 13 residues. The V gene's germline CDR1 is SGHTA and CDR2 FQGNSA. The CDR3 reads CASSYPDRGEAFF. CDR3 coding DNA: TGTGCCAGCAGCTACCCGGACAGGGGTGAAGCTTTCTTT.

This chain joins TRBV5-1 and TRBJ2-1; TRBD1 matches at 7 bases. V dropped 7 bases and J dropped 7; count of bases not matched to a gene: 20. Germline CDR1 reads SGHRS; CDR2 reads YFSETQ. The CDR3 contains 17 residues. For the CDR3, the DNA is TGCGCCAGCCACAGGGGACCTCTCGACAAGTATAGGAATGAGCAGTTCTTC. Translation: CASHRGPLDKYRNEQFF.

The chain has TRBV9 and TRBJ2-2, with 13 bases that match TRBD2. The J segment lost 4 bases and the V segment lost 4 bases, leaving 4 bases of the junction unmatched. Germline lookup yields CDR1 SGDLS and CDR2 YYNGEE. The CDR3 extends over 16 amino acids. The CDR3 coding sequence is TGTGCCAGCAGCCCCCGGACTAGCGGGAGCACCGGGGAGCTGTTTTTT. Amino acids: CASSPRTSGSTGELFF. The complete variable domain, with remaining parts taken from reference TRBV9 and TRBJ2-2, reads DSGVTQTPKHLITATGQRVTLRCSPRSGDLSVYWYQQSLDQGLQFLIQYYNGEERAKGNILERFSAQQFPDLHSELNLSSLELGDSALYFCASSPRTSGSTGELFFGEGSRLTVL.

The rearrangement links TRBV5-8 to TRBJ1-4; the D gene is possibly TRBD1 (5 bases). CDR1 and CDR2 (germline): SGHTS, YDEGEE. V was shortened by 2 bases and J by 7 bases, with 12 bases between the two germline ends. The CDR3 has 14 amino acids. This CDR3 reads CASSFRDLGEKLFF. CDR3 coding DNA: TGTGCCAGCAGCTTCCGGGACTTAGGTGAAAAACTGTTTTTT.

This chain connects TRBV21-1 to TRBJ1-2. TRBV21-1 is a pseudogene locus. CDR3 length: 17 amino acids. The CDR3: CASSKGRGRDGNYGYTF. CDR3 DNA sequence: TGTGCCAGCAGCAAAGGGCGGGGGCGAGACGGGAACTATGGCTACACCTTC.

The chain is built from TRBV7-9 and TRBJ2-5, with no clear D. The germline gives CDR1 SEHNR, CDR2 FQNEAQ (reference sequence). The CDR3 loop spans 12 amino acids. V was trimmed by 7 bases and J by 5 bases, leaving 11 bases between them. The CDR3 sequence is CASTSSAETQYF. In DNA, the CDR3 is TGTGCCAGCACCTCCTCCGCGGAGACCCAGTACTTC.

The CDR3 here is CASSPRQYNMNTEAFF. The DNA of the CDR3 is TGCGCCAGCAGCCCGCGACAGTACAACATGAACACTGAAGCTTTCTTT. J is TRBJ1-1 and V is TRBV4-1; perhaps TRBD1 as D (5 bases). Germline-derived CDR1 and CDR2 are MGHRA and YSYEKL. The V gene lost 4 bases and the J gene lost 0 bases, with 15 bases spanning the gap. This CDR3 spans 16 amino acids.

The V and J genes are TRBV7-2 and TRBJ1-6; D ambiguous. The CDR3 covers 15 residues. Germline V gene lookup returns CDR1 SGHTA and CDR2 FQGNSA. Between the trimmed V and J ends, which lost 2 bases and 5 bases, there was a span of 10 bases. The CDR3 region is CASSLLTVNNSPLHF. In nucleotides, the CDR3 is TGTGCCAGCAGCTTATTAACAGTAAATAATTCACCCCTCCACTTT.

The CDR3 region is CASSVEGLGNSPLHF. The CDR3 DNA sequence: TGTGCCAGCAGCGTAGAGGGACTTGGAAATTCACCCCTCCACTTT. V and J are TRBV9 and TRBJ1-6; D is possibly TRBD1 (5 bases). The CDR3 spans 15 residues. The ends were cut back, 0 bases at V and 7 bases at J, with 11 bases in the middle. The germline V gene has CDR1 SGDLS and CDR2 YYNGEE.

This clone was seen a single time. V and J are TRBV19 and TRBJ2-2, with TRBD2 matching over 10 bases. The V gene end was trimmed by 9 bases and the J gene end by 5 bases; junction bases not matched to a gene: 9. CDR1 is LNHDA, CDR2 SQIVND, per germline (reference sequence). The CDR3 extends over 15 amino acids. The CDR3 DNA reads TGTGCCAGCGCGGGGCTAGCGGGAGTAACCGGGGAGCTGTTTTTT. Amino acids: CASAGLAGVTGELFF.

The chain joins TRBV28 to TRBJ1-2; a possible D gene is TRBD1 (5 bases). V dropped 3 bases and J dropped 4 bases, with 6 bases sitting between them. Germline CDR1 MDHEN, CDR2 SYDVKM. This CDR3 comprises 12 residues. CDR3 bases: TGTGCCAGCAGTTTGACAGCCTATGGCTACACCTTC. It yields the protein CASSLTAYGYTF.

J is TRBJ1-1 and V is TRBV6-5; 7 bases fit TRBD1. This CDR3 is built from 14 residues. Germline V CDR1 and CDR2: MNHEY, SVGAGI. V shed 5 bases and J 3 bases; nucleotides not matched to a gene: 6. The CDR3 is CASSSPGQYTEAFF. The CDR3 DNA is TGTGCCAGCAGTAGCCCGGGACAGTACACTGAAGCTTTCTTT.

The chain combines TRBV5-1 with TRBJ1-5; D not certain. This CDR3 has 15 residues. Germline V gives CDR1 SGHRS, CDR2 YFSETQ. V lost 0 bases and J lost 2, with 9 bases in between. DNA of the CDR3: TGCGCCAGCAGCTTGGGGCTAGGAGGCAATCAGCCCCAGCATTTT. It encodes CASSLGLGGNQPQHF.

This clone was observed a single time. V gene TRBV4-2 combines with J gene TRBJ1-2; D unresolved. V was pared by 0 bases and J by 0 bases, with 11 bases between. The germline V gene encodes CDR1 LGHNA and CDR2 YNFKEQ. The CDR3 contains 16 residues. The CDR3 protein is CASSQDDSTPNYGYTF. The CDR3 DNA follows: TGTGCCAGCAGCCAAGATGATTCCACTCCTAACTATGGCTACACCTTC.